Below are 8 T cell receptor beta chains sequenced from a single sample in a study of a mutant IDH1 vaccine in newly diagnosed glioma (dated by TCRdb to 2020 to 2022). The protocol used for the library was the immunoSEQ multiplex PCR assay. TCRdb limited this immuneACCESS table to in-frame rearrangements with V and J called. A share of clones is missing; checked studies link under half to unresolved V genes, and the rest is unexplained. The sample has 20,000 to 25,000 clones on record, around nine tenths of them singletons. The ten largest account for around 5.7% of the sample. For these TCRs, the target antigens are not known. What the time point label conveys for this sample: week 11, during vaccination. A 20-mer mutant IDH1 peptide at 300 micrograms in Montanide made up each vaccine dose, which was injected subcutaneously together with topical imiquimod. Here the sequenced sample was PBMCs, taken from a glioma patient whose treatment included an IDH1 peptide vaccine. The receptors originated from a woman in her thirties or forties with glioma.

The chain uses TRBV6-1 and TRBJ2-7; 7 bases are a match to TRBD1. J gave up 3 bases and V 4 bases, and 0 bases lay outside the gene matches. CDR1 MNHNS and CDR2 SASEGT come from the germline V gene. The CDR3 spans 12 residues. The CDR3 here is CASSGDSYEQYF. CDR3 nucleotide sequence: TGTGCCAGCAGTGGGGACAGCTACGAGCAGTACTTC.

The V gene is TRBV30, the J gene TRBJ1-5; D unresolved. Germline V gene sequence: CDR1 GTSNPN, CDR2 SVGIG (reference sequence). Trimming pared 3 bases from V and 2 bases from J, leaving 11 bases between. The CDR3 extends over 14 amino acids. In nucleotides, the CDR3 is TGTGCCTGGAGCGCCACGGACGGCAATCAGCCCCAGCATTTT. Translation: CAWSATDGNQPQHF.

The genes are TRBV9 and TRBJ1-1; D unresolved. V was shortened by 3 bases and J by 3 bases, with 12 bases between the two germline ends. Germline assignment: CDR1 SGDLS and CDR2 YYNGEE. The CDR3 has 14 amino acids. The DNA for the CDR3 is TGTGCCAGCAGCGCCCCGAGGAGGGACACTGAAGCTTTCTTT. This codes for CASSAPRRDTEAFF.

The rearrangement uses TRBV4-2 and TRBJ1-4; no firm D call. CDR1 and CDR2 from the germline V gene are LGHNA and YNFKEQ. Trimming removed 6 bases at V and 4 bases at J, with 15 bases between. The CDR3 contains 15 residues. CDR3 DNA: TGTGCCAGCAGGCCGGGCTCCTCCTTTAATGAAAAACTGTTTTTT. Protein: CASRPGSSFNEKLFF.

This chain connects TRBV5-1 to TRBJ2-5, with 12 bases matching TRBD1. This CDR3 spans 16 amino acids. V lost 0 bases and J lost 2; bases outside the gene matches: 2. The germline CDR1 and CDR2 sequences are SGHRS and YFSETQ. The CDR3 loop reads CASSLGDRGRQETQYF. The CDR3 DNA is TGCGCCAGCAGCTTGGGGGACAGGGGGCGACAAGAGACCCAGTACTTC.

The V call is TRBV10-3, the J call TRBJ1-1; TRBD1 aligns across 11 bases. The V gene end was trimmed by 11 bases and the J gene end by 11 bases; junction bases not matched to a gene: 7. The CDR3 runs to 11 residues. The germline CDR1 and CDR2 sequences are ENHRY and SYGVKD. CDR3 in amino acids: CAAGTGGRAFF. In DNA form, the CDR3 reads TGTGCCGCAGGGACAGGGGGTCGGGCTTTCTTT.

V is TRBV29-1 and J is TRBJ1-2, with 12 bases aligning to TRBD1. Germline CDR1 reads SQVTM; CDR2 reads ANQGSEA. This CDR3 is 18 amino acids long. The V and J ends lost 4 bases and 2 bases, in that order; junction bases with no gene match: 14. CDR3 nucleotide sequence: TGCAGCGTTGTAAGGCCCGGGACAGGGGGCATCGGAAACTATGGCTACACCTTC. Protein product: CSVVRPGTGGIGNYGYTF.

This clone was detected only once. The V and J genes are TRBV6-5 and TRBJ1-1; TRBD1 matches 11 bases. Unmatched junction bases numbered 3, after V lost 5 bases and J lost 4 bases. Per the germline V gene, CDR1 is MNHEY and CDR2 is SVGAGI. This CDR3 region has 14 residues. CDR3 in DNA: TGTGCCAGCAGTGCCGGGACAGGGGGCACTGAAGCTTTCTTT. Its translation is CASSAGTGGTEAFF.